This TCR beta chain was sequenced in a study of blood T cell repertoires in COVID-19. Method: immunoSEQ multiplex PCR; TCRdb's copy keeps in-frame clones and lacks some. This repertoire shows under 300,000 clones, 83% found once; its top ten account for less than 6.5%. Germline CDR1 and CDR2: KGHDR and SFDVKD. The CDR3 contains 15 residues. V was cut by 4 bases and J by 3 bases, with 11 bases left in between. The genes are TRBV24-1 and TRBJ1-4; D gene uncertain. The source is a human donor in a cohort sampled during active COVID-19. The specimen sequenced was peripheral blood. Here the CDR3 DNA reads TGTGCCACCAGTGACCCTGGTGCGGCTAATGAAAAACTGTTTTTT. Translating it yields CATSDPGAANEKLFF.